The 17 T cell receptor beta chains reported below all come from one sample, sequenced in a study of T cell clonality in common variable immunodeficiency. Repertoires were generated with immunoSEQ multiplex PCR, while TCRdb's copy carries only in-frame clones and drops some. The sample was found to contain under 45,000 clones, and every one recurs. Sequenced material: peripheral blood mononuclear cells. The receptors stem from a person between 18 and 70 years old in good health.

This clone was recorded at least ten times. Read coverage stops 3 residues before the CDR3 terminus; the germline J gene supplies the remainder. This chain uses TRBV12-3 or TRBV12-4 with TRBJ2-1; possible D gene TRBD1, 6 bases. Between the trimmed V and J ends, which lost 7 bases and 0 bases, there was a span of 10 bases. This CDR3 comprises 14 residues. The part of the CDR3 DNA that was read is TGTGCCAGCACTGACAGGAACTCCTACAATGAG. Its translation is CASTDRNSYNE. The full CDR3 protein is CASTDRNSYNEQFF.

This clone was counted ten times or more. Sequencing ends 3 residues short of the CDR3 end; the germline J gene provides the rest. The V gene is TRBV28, the J gene TRBJ2-7, with 11 bases that match TRBD2. The germline CDR1 and CDR2 sequences are MDHEN and SYDVKM. The ends lost 6 bases at V and 2 bases at J; junction bases unmatched: 15. The CDR3 totals 18 residues. Incomplete CDR3 DNA: TGTGCCAGCAGATTCCTAGCGGGAGGAGTAGGTGGCACCTACGAG. Its translation: CASRFLAGGVGGTYE. In full, the CDR3 is CASRFLAGGVGGTYEQYF.

Many counts were recorded for this clone. The CDR3 end falls 3 residues outside the read, so it is completed with the germline J gene. The rearrangement uses TRBV4-1 and TRBJ1-2; 9 bases align to TRBD1. V was clipped by 5 bases and J by 4 bases; unmatched bases: 5. Germline V gene data show CDR1 as MGHRA and CDR2 as YSYEKL. This CDR3 has 14 amino acids. The covered CDR3 bases are TGCGCCAGCAGCATCGGACAGGGGAGCTATGGC. It encodes CASSIGQGSYG. The whole CDR3 is CASSIGQGSYGYTF.

This clone has a count of ten or more. The read terminates 3 residues before the CDR3 end, so the remaining end is supplied by the germline J gene. The chain couples TRBV4-2 to TRBJ2-3; 7 bases are a match to TRBD2. The J segment lost 0 bases and the V segment lost 3 bases, leaving 6 bases of the junction unmatched. CDR3 length equals 16 residues. Germline V CDR1 and CDR2: LGHNA, YNFKEQ. This CDR3 reads CASSHPLAGSTDTQYF. The CDR3 bases that were read are TGTGCCAGCAGCCACCCCTTAGCGGGTAGCACAGATACG.

This clone was seen many times. Read data end 3 residues before the CDR3 end; the end is taken from the germline J gene. The V call is TRBV30, the J call TRBJ2-5; 12 nucleotides line up with TRBD2. V was clipped by 0 bases and J by 2 bases; unmatched bases: 7. The CDR3 runs 17 residues. The germline V gene has CDR1 GTSNPN and CDR2 SVGIG (reference sequence). The CDR3 loop reads CAWSVQTSGSRQETQYF. CDR3 DNA (partial): TGTGCCTGGAGTGTACAGACTAGCGGGAGCAGGCAAGAGACC.

This clone was counted at least ten times. The read ends 3 residues shy of where the CDR3 ends; the end is completed using the germline J gene. The chain has TRBV2 and TRBJ2-2, with TRBD2 identical over 9 bases. The germline V gene encodes CDR1 SNHLY and CDR2 FYNNEI. Unmatched junction bases numbered 3, after V lost 6 bases and J lost 1 base. CDR3 length: 15 residues. CDR3 DNA, as far as it was read: TGTGCCAGCAGGTCGACTAGCGGGAACACCGGGGAG. Translating it yields CASRSTSGNTGE. In full, the CDR3 reads CASRSTSGNTGELFF.

This clone was observed a handful of times. The DNA ends 3 residues before the CDR3 does, and the rest of the CDR3 is filled in from the germline J gene. This chain connects TRBV7-9 to TRBJ2-2, with 9 positions matching TRBD1. Germline V gives CDR1 SEHNR, CDR2 FQNEAQ (reference sequence). Trimming removed 4 bases from V and 4 bases from J; junction bases left unmatched: 4. CDR3 length equals 15 residues. The CDR3 bases that were read are TGTGCCAGCAGCTGGGACAGGGCGGCCACCGGGGAG. Protein sequence: CASSWDRAATGE. The full-length CDR3 reads as CASSWDRAATGELFF.

This clone occurred many times. The CDR3 extends 3 residues past the end of the read, so its final part is completed from the germline J gene. This sequence joins TRBV30 and TRBJ2-1; D is uncertain. V was cut by 0 bases and J by 3 bases, with 6 bases left in between. This CDR3 is 13 amino acids long. The germline CDR1 and CDR2 sequences are GTSNPN and SVGIG (reference sequence). The part of the CDR3 DNA that was read is TGTGCCTGGAGTGTACATGTCTACAATGAG. Translation gives CAWSVHVYNE. The full CDR3 sequence reads CAWSVHVYNEQFF.

This clone was detected ten times or more. Sequencing ends 3 residues short of the CDR3 end; the germline J gene provides the rest. The J gene is TRBJ2-7, the V gene TRBV30; 8 nucleotides agree with TRBD1. The CDR3 spans 15 residues. CDR1 is GTSNPN, CDR2 SVGIG, per germline (reference sequence). Losses at the gene ends were 8 bases for V and 5 bases for J; bases not matched to a gene: 17. This CDR3 reads CAASTKDRESHEQYF. CDR3 DNA, as far as it was read: TGTGCCGCGTCTACAAAGGACAGGGAATCTCACGAG.

This clone was counted many times. The missing CDR3 end, 3 residues past where the read stops, is filled in from the germline J gene. The rearrangement joins TRBV10-3 to TRBJ1-4; 7 bases are shared with TRBD1. V shed 6 bases and J 4 bases; nucleotides not matched to a gene: 5. The CDR3 is made up of 14 amino acids. Germline V gene lookup returns CDR1 ENHRY and CDR2 SYGVKD. Incomplete CDR3 DNA: TGTGCCATCAGCTCAACAGGGGATAATGAAAAA. Translated, it gives CAISSTGDNEK. The complete CDR3 protein is CAISSTGDNEKLFF.

The table lists this clone with many counts. Read data end 3 residues before the CDR3 end; the end is taken from the germline J gene. The chain uses TRBV4-2 and TRBJ1-6; D is unresolved. The germline V and J ends were trimmed by 4 bases and 7 bases, with 14 bases remaining between them. The CDR3 has 15 residues. Germline V gene sequence: CDR1 LGHNA, CDR2 YNFKEQ. Incomplete CDR3 DNA: TGTGCCAGCAGCCTCGAAGGCGAGGGCAATTCACCC. Its translation is CASSLEGEGNSP. The full CDR3 reads CASSLEGEGNSPLHF.

Only a few counts were recorded for this clone. Read coverage stops 3 residues before the CDR3 terminus; the germline J gene supplies the remainder. The chain employs TRBV18 and TRBJ1-4; TRBD1 is a possible D gene (5 bases). The CDR3 sequence is 20 residues long. The germline CDR1 and CDR2 sequences are KGHSH and LQKENI. The CDR3: CASSPPGLAGGLSGANVLFF. The sequenced part of the CDR3 DNA is TGTGCCAGCTCACCCCCGGGGCTAGCGGGAGGTCTCTCTGGGGCCAACGTA.

Ten or more counts support this clone. Coverage ceases 3 residues before the CDR3 finishes, and the germline J gene fills in the end. The V and J genes are TRBV20-1 and TRBJ2-3; 10 positions agree with TRBD2. The V gene's germline CDR1 is DFQATT and CDR2 SNEGSKA (reference sequence). This CDR3 region has 15 residues. V gave up 3 bases and J gave up 2 bases; unmatched junction bases: 5. CDR3 in amino acids: CSASRTSGHTDTQYF. The CDR3 bases that were read are TGCAGTGCTAGTCGGACTAGCGGTCACACAGATACG.

This clone was detected ten times or more. From the germline J gene comes the end of the CDR3, since the read stops 3 residues before it. The chain combines TRBV6-2 or TRBV6-3 with TRBJ1-5; TRBD1 matches at 11 bases. Germline values: CDR1 MNHEY, CDR2 SVGEGT. The J segment lost 9 bases and the V segment lost 4 bases, leaving 2 bases of the junction unmatched. The CDR3 totals 13 residues. The part of the CDR3 DNA that was read is TGTGCCAGCAGTTGGGGACAGGGGGGGCCC. It translates to CASSWGQGGP. The entire CDR3 sequence reads CASSWGQGGPQHF.

At least ten counts were recorded for this clone. Read coverage stops 3 residues before the CDR3 terminus; the germline J gene supplies the remainder. The J gene is TRBJ2-7, the V gene TRBV4-1; 7 bases agree with TRBD2. The CDR3 is 16 amino acids. After removal of 0 bases from V and 3 bases from J, the junction contained 8 bases not matched to a gene. Germline-derived CDR1 and CDR2 are MGHRA and YSYEKL. The DNA read from the CDR3 is TGCGCCAGCAGCCAAGATTCGACTAGCTGGTACTACGAG. It specifies CASSQDSTSWYYE. The complete CDR3 sequence is CASSQDSTSWYYEQYF.

This clone was recorded a few times. The missing CDR3 end, 3 residues past where the read stops, is filled in from the germline J gene. The chain has TRBV7-8 and TRBJ1-1; a possible D gene is TRBD1 (5 bases). The CDR3 covers 15 residues. Germline V CDR1 and CDR2: SGHVS, FQNEAQ. Between the trimmed V and J ends, which lost 4 bases and 3 bases, there was a span of 15 bases. CDR3 DNA (partial): TGTGCCAGCAGCTCGCTCGCAGGGCAGGACACTGAA. This encodes CASSSLAGQDTE. The CDR3 in its entirety is CASSSLAGQDTEAFF.

This clone was seen repeatedly, ten times or more. The read falls 3 residues short of the CDR3 end, and the missing part is taken from the germline J gene. The rearrangement joins TRBV10-2 to TRBJ1-1, with a possible D match to TRBD1 (5 bases). CDR3 length: 14 residues. V lost 2 bases to trimming and J lost 4 bases, with 11 bases between them. Germline loops: CDR1 WSHSY, CDR2 SAAADI. CDR3 bases read: TGCGCCAGCAGTGAGATCGGCAGGGCCACTGAA. Its protein product is CASSEIGRATE. The entire CDR3 sequence reads CASSEIGRATEAFF.